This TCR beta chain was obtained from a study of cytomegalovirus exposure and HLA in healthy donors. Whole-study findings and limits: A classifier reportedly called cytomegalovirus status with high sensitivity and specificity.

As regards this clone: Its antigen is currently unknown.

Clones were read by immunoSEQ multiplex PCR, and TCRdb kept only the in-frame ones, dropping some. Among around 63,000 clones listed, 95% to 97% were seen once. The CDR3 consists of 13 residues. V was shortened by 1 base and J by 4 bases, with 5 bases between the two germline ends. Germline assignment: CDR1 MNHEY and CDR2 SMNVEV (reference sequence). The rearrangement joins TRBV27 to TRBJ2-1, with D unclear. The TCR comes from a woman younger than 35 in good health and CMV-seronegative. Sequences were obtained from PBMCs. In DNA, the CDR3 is TGTGCCAGCAGTTTATTTCCGTACAATGAGCAGTTCTTC. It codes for CASSLFPYNEQFF.